These T cell receptor beta chains were read from a single sample in a study of identical twins. From the 5' RACE reads, TCRdb called clonotypes with MiXCR, one entry per CDR3 protein. The sample holds 150,000 or so distinct CDR3 sequences, around 3.5% seen once. Sequences were obtained from memory T cells sorted from blood. These receptor sequences come from a man aged 18 to 29 in good health. The CDR3 runs from the conserved cysteine through the conserved F or W. A D gene is named only where the DNA matches it firmly. Clone size is shown for a subset of rows, as once, few, many or a class of expanded clone.

>TRBV6-2/TRBV6-3|few|TRBJ2-2|-
CASTTGSGELFF
TGTGCCAGCACCACGGGGTCCGGGGAGCTGTTTTTT
>TRBV29-1|many|TRBJ2-5|-
CSVGRETQYF
TGCAGCGTTGGTAGGGAGACCCAGTACTTC
>TRBV6-5|many|TRBJ1-2|TRBD1
CASSYSTGKYGYTF
TGTGCCAGCAGTTACTCGACAGGGAAGTATGGCTACACCTTC
>TRBV24-1|many|TRBJ1-5|-
CATSDGHRSNQPQHF
TGTGCCACCAGTGATGGACACCGTAGCAATCAGCCCCAGCATTTT
>TRBV6-6|-|TRBJ1-5|-
CASTTRSNQPQHF
TGTGCCAGCACTACGAGAAGCAATCAGCCCCAGCATTTT
>TRBV6-1|many|TRBJ1-1|TRBD1
CASGGTGNPYTEAFF
TGTGCCAGCGGGGGGACAGGTAACCCGTACACTGAAGCTTTCTTT
>TRBV10-3|many|TRBJ2-1|TRBD2
CAISEGGLGRGNEQFF
TGTGCCATCAGTGAAGGGGGACTAGGTAGAGGGAATGAGCAGTTCTTC
>TRBV12-3/TRBV12-4|many|TRBJ2-3|-
CASGEFSTDTQYF
TGTGCCAGCGGTGAATTTAGCACAGATACGCAGTATTTT
>TRBV4-2|-|TRBJ2-6|-
CASSQGDGLLSGANVLTF
TGTGCCAGCAGCCAAGGTGACGGACTACTTTCTGGGGCCAACGTCCTGACTTTC
>TRBV20-1|many|TRBJ2-1|-
CSANFPPYNEQFF
TGCAGTGCTAACTTCCCTCCATACAATGAGCAGTTCTTC
>TRBV5-1|many|TRBJ2-2|-
CASSHLTDTNTGELFF
TGCGCCAGCAGTCATCTAACAGATACTAACACCGGGGAGCTGTTTTTT
>TRBV6-1|many|TRBJ2-3|-
CASIHAGGASTDTQYF
TGTGCCAGCATTCACGCCGGAGGGGCTAGCACAGATACGCAGTATTTT
>TRBV6-5|many|TRBJ1-2|-
CASSYHATATNYGYTF
TGTGCCAGCAGTTACCATGCGACAGCTACTAACTATGGCTACACCTTC
>TRBV6-1|many|TRBJ1-1|-
CASSRQAGRTRMNTEAFF
TGTGCCAGCAGTCGCCAGGCCGGACGGACCCGCATGAACACTGAAGCTTTCTTT
>TRBV4-1|many|TRBJ2-1|TRBD2
CASSYPGLAGLNEQFF
TGCGCCAGCAGTTACCCGGGACTAGCGGGACTCAATGAGCAGTTCTTC
>TRBV7-7|many|TRBJ2-3|-
CASSLGLGLAPTDTQYF
TGTGCCAGCAGCTTAGGCTTAGGGCTAGCTCCTACAGATACGCAGTATTTT
>TRBV9|many|TRBJ1-2|-
CASSAALGVAGYTF
TGTGCCAGCAGCGCAGCGCTTGGGGTGGCTGGCTACACCTTC
>TRBV28|many|TRBJ2-1|-
CASSSPGSSYNEQFF
TGTGCCAGCAGTTCGCCGGGTAGCTCCTACAATGAGCAGTTCTTC
>TRBV21-1|many|TRBJ1-4|-
CASSLCNEKLFF
TGTGCCAGCAGCCTCTGTAATGAAAAACTGTTTTTT
>TRBV12-3/TRBV12-4|many|TRBJ2-1|-
CASSYLLSYNEQFF
TGTGCCAGCAGTTACCTTTTATCCTACAATGAGCAGTTCTTC
>TRBV19|-|TRBJ2-2|-
CASTETRPGELFF
TGTGCCAGTACCGAAACAAGACCCGGGGAGCTGTTTTTT
>TRBV11-2|many|TRBJ1-3|-
CASSSLKGPSGNTIYF
TGTGCCAGCAGCTCCCTAAAGGGCCCCTCTGGAAACACCATATATTTT
>TRBV23-1|-|TRBJ2-1|TRBD1
CASSRRQGNEQFF
TGCGCCAGCAGTCGAAGACAGGGCAATGAGCAGTTCTTC
>TRBV7-2|-|TRBJ2-3|-
CASSLNVGAENTQYF
TGTGCCAGCAGCTTAAATGTCGGAGCGGAGAATACGCAGTATTTT
>TRBV5-6|-|TRBJ2-3|TRBD2
CASSFLTAGADTQYF
TGTGCCAGCAGCTTTCTGACAGCGGGAGCAGATACGCAGTATTTT
>TRBV6-5|many|TRBJ2-5|-
CASGGLQETQYF
TGTGCCAGCGGGGGGTTACAAGAGACCCAGTACTTC
>TRBV7-2|many|TRBJ2-2|TRBD1
CASSLGTGGELFF
TGTGCCAGCAGCTTAGGGACAGGCGGGGAGCTGTTTTTT
>TRBV20-1|-|TRBJ1-2|-
CSVKGQDGNYGYTF
TGCAGTGTCAAAGGCCAGGACGGAAACTATGGCTACACCTTC
>TRBV6-1|many|TRBJ2-1|-
CASGRRRTSSYNEQFF
TGTGCCAGCGGACGGAGACGCACCAGCTCCTACAATGAGCAGTTCTTC
>TRBV7-6|many|TRBJ2-1|TRBD2
CASSLGGLAAYNEQFF
TGTGCCAGCAGCTTAGGAGGGCTAGCGGCCTACAATGAGCAGTTCTTC
>TRBV4-3|many|TRBJ2-1|-
CASSQDWGSVYNEQFF
TGCGCCAGCAGCCAAGATTGGGGGAGTGTTTACAATGAGCAGTTCTTC
>TRBV5-6|many|TRBJ2-2|-
CASSFRITGELFF
TGTGCCAGCAGCTTTCGCATCACCGGGGAGCTGTTTTTT
>TRBV29-1|many|TRBJ2-1|TRBD1
CSVLQGNEQFF
TGCAGCGTCCTACAGGGGAATGAGCAGTTCTTC
>TRBV7-8|many|TRBJ2-1|TRBD2
CASSRGTSGTWYEQFF
TGTGCCAGCAGCCGAGGGACTAGCGGGACATGGTATGAGCAGTTCTTC